Presented here are 30 T cell receptor beta chains from one specimen sequenced in a study of early T cells in non-severe SARS-CoV-2 infection (dated by TCRdb to about 2021). To prepare the library, 5' RACE was applied. The run used a NextSeq 500. The public reads were reprocessed in TCRdb via fastp at Q25 and MiXCR, keeping in-frame beta chains. One record per CDR3 amino acid sequence lists the most common genes and DNA. This sample comprises roughly 65,000 distinct CDR3 sequences, 9.5% to 13% of them detected only once. The ten largest account for 6.4% of the sample. Material for sequencing was whole blood. The source of these receptors is an adult who was a healthcare worker with PCR-confirmed SARS-CoV-2 infection or an uninfected control (not recorded which).

The chain employs TRBV30 and TRBJ2-6; D is possibly TRBD2 (6 bases). V was clipped by 4 bases and J by 2 bases, with 12 bases between them. This CDR3 is 15 amino acids long. The germline gives CDR1 GTSNPN, CDR2 SVGIG (reference sequence). CDR3 region: CAWNWGDPGANVLTF. Here the CDR3 DNA reads TGTGCCTGGAATTGGGGGGACCCTGGGGCCAACGTCCTGACTTTC.

This clonotype was observed many times. This chain links TRBV7-8 with TRBJ2-1, with D tentatively TRBD2 (5 bases). The germline CDR1 and CDR2 sequences are SGHVS and FQNEAQ. V was cut by 5 bases and J by 10 bases, with 12 bases left in between. CDR3 length: 12 amino acids. CDR3 amino acids: CASSPRTGEQFF. CDR3 nucleotide sequence: TGTGCCAGCAGCCCGCGGACTGGAGAGCAGTTCTTC.

In this sample, this clonotype turned up many times. The rearrangement joins TRBV20-1 to TRBJ2-3; 7 positions match TRBD1. With 6 bases clipped from V and 0 bases from J, the junction kept 6 bases outside the gene matches. The CDR3 has 14 amino acids. Germline lookup yields CDR1 DFQATT and CDR2 SNEGSKA (reference sequence). The CDR3 DNA reads as TGCAGTGCGACAGGGCAGACTAGCACAGATACGCAGTATTTT. This codes for CSATGQTSTDTQYF.

This clonotype has just a few counts. V and J are TRBV2 and TRBJ1-6; possible D gene TRBD1, 6 bases. With 6 bases removed from V and 9 bases from J, the gap between germline ends came to 9 bases. The CDR3 consists of 12 residues. The germline V gene encodes CDR1 SNHLY and CDR2 FYNNEI. Written as DNA, the CDR3 is TGTGCCAGCAGAGGGGGTATTTCACCCCTCCACTTT. It specifies CASRGGISPLHF.

This clonotype has just a few counts. The chain joins TRBV6-6 to TRBJ2-1; D is unresolved. Trimming pared 5 bases from V and 0 bases from J, leaving 8 bases between. Germline CDR1 is MNHNY and CDR2 is SVGAGI (reference sequence). This CDR3 has 14 residues. The CDR3 DNA follows: TGTGCCAGCAGTACGACCAGCTCCTACAATGAGCAGTTCTTC. Residues: CASSTTSSYNEQFF.

This clonotype has just a few counts. The rearrangement links TRBV20-1 to TRBJ1-1, with D possibly matching TRBD1 (5 bases). Germline assignment: CDR1 DFQATT and CDR2 SNEGSKA (reference sequence). V shed 6 bases and J shed 3 bases, with 17 bases lying between them. The CDR3 has 14 residues. The DNA of the CDR3 is TGCAGTGCCAACCGGGGACGATGGGACACTGAAGCTTTCTTT. This sequence encodes CSANRGRWDTEAFF.

The chain is built from TRBV5-1 and TRBJ1-1; D possibly corresponds to TRBD1 (5 bases). Germline V lookup: CDR1 SGHRS, CDR2 YFSETQ. V was cut by 0 bases and J by 1 base, with 7 bases left in between. The length of the CDR3 is 14 residues. For the CDR3, the DNA is TGCGCCAGCAGCTTGGAAGGGGCGAACACTGAAGCTTTCTTT. This translates into CASSLEGANTEAFF.

The J gene is TRBJ1-4, the V gene TRBV28, with D tentatively TRBD1 (5 bases). The germline V gene encodes CDR1 MDHEN and CDR2 SYDVKM. The CDR3 is 14 residues long. Trimming took 5 bases from V and 4 from J, leaving 11 bases between them. The CDR3 bases are TGTGCCAGCAGTCAAGGGGTGTTTAATGAAAAACTGTTTTTT. Its protein product is CASSQGVFNEKLFF.

This clonotype was seen ten or more times. CDR3 sequence reads: CASSQAGSAKNIQYF. The CDR3 region has the DNA TGTGCCAGCAGCCAAGCGGGGTCGGCCAAAAACATTCAGTACTTC. The chain carries TRBV3-1 and TRBJ2-4, with a possible D match to TRBD2 (5 bases). V was shortened by 1 base and J by 1 base, with 8 bases between the two germline ends. CDR3 length: 15 residues. Germline V gene lookup returns CDR1 LGHDT and CDR2 YNNKEL (reference sequence).

Here the CDR3 reads CASRLRVNGANVLTF. The CDR3 DNA reads TGTGCCAGCAGACTTAGGGTGAATGGGGCCAACGTCCTGACTTTC. V and J are TRBV6-5 and TRBJ2-6; no firm D call. Trimming stripped 6 bases from V and 3 bases from J, with 12 bases between. From germline, CDR1 is MNHEY and CDR2 SVGAGI. The CDR3 has 15 residues.

J is TRBJ2-3 and V is TRBV10-3; the D gene is possibly TRBD1 (8 bases). From germline, CDR1 is ENHRY and CDR2 SYGVKD. This CDR3 has 13 residues. Trimming took 6 bases from V and 4 from J, leaving 11 bases between them. CDR3 nucleotide sequence: TGTGCCATCAGCACAGGGGGGGCAGATACGCAGTATTTT. Translating gives CAISTGGADTQYF.

V gene TRBV15 combines with J gene TRBJ1-5, with D uncertain. The CDR3 sequence is 12 residues long. Germline CDR1 is LNHNV and CDR2 is YYDKDF (reference sequence). V lost 0 bases, J lost 7 bases, and 4 bases lay in between. The CDR3 DNA follows: TGTGCCACCAGCAGAGACAGGCAGCCCCAGCATTTT. As protein: CATSRDRQPQHF.

This clonotype showed up just a few times. The chain carries TRBV6-6 and TRBJ1-1; 8 positions agree with TRBD1. Germline-derived CDR1 and CDR2 are MNHNY and SVGAGI (reference sequence). The CDR3 covers 15 residues. V gave up 2 bases and J gave up 1 base; unmatched junction bases: 3. CDR3 residues: CASSYTDRGNTEAFF. CDR3 sequence (DNA): TGTGCCAGCAGTTACACTGACAGGGGGAACACTGAAGCTTTCTTT.

The genes are TRBV5-1 and TRBJ1-3, with D unresolved. This CDR3 contains 14 residues. Trimming pared 0 bases from V and 0 bases from J, leaving 4 bases between. CDR1 and CDR2 (germline): SGHRS, YFSETQ. Written as DNA, the CDR3 is TGCGCCAGCAGCTTGGATTACTCTGGAAACACCATATATTTT. As protein: CASSLDYSGNTIYF.

This clonotype was counted many times. The chain has TRBV28 and TRBJ2-7; D ambiguous. Germline V gives CDR1 MDHEN, CDR2 SYDVKM. V was cut by 2 bases and J by 3 bases, with 11 bases left in between. This CDR3 spans 14 amino acids. CDR3 protein: CASSLLDVGYEQYF. CDR3 nucleotide sequence: TGTGCCAGCAGTTTACTGGACGTGGGCTACGAGCAGTACTTC.

This clonotype was picked up one time. V is TRBV18 and J is TRBJ2-5, with 8 bases that match TRBD2. CDR1 and CDR2 from the germline V gene are KGHSH and LQKENI. The CDR3 is made up of 14 amino acids. The J segment lost 5 bases and the V segment lost 4 bases, leaving 6 bases of the junction unmatched. The DNA for the CDR3 is TGTGCCAGCTCACAGGGACTAGACGTTGAGACCCAGTACTTC. This sequence encodes CASSQGLDVETQYF.

The chain couples TRBV2 to TRBJ2-1; D remains unclear. The germline gives CDR1 SNHLY, CDR2 FYNNEI. Trimming left V 3 bases short and J 7 bases short, with 7 bases between. The length of the CDR3 is 12 residues. In DNA, the CDR3 is TGTGCCAGCAGTGATTTGCGGAATGAGCAGTTCTTC. Its translation: CASSDLRNEQFF.

This clonotype was detected many times. V gene TRBV28 combines with J gene TRBJ2-1; D is unclear. This CDR3 has 18 amino acids. V lost 6 bases, J lost 4 bases, and 25 bases lay in between. The germline V gene has CDR1 MDHEN and CDR2 SYDVKM. CDR3 sequence reads: CASRSYPTQLSTYNEQFF. CDR3 coding DNA: TGTGCCAGCAGATCCTACCCGACACAACTGTCGACTTACAATGAGCAGTTCTTC.

This clonotype showed up just a few times. The V gene is TRBV21-1, the J gene TRBJ2-5. TRBV21-1 is assigned pseudogene status. The CDR3 covers 11 residues. The DNA for the CDR3 is TGTGCCAGCCGGCACCAAGAGACCCAGTACTTC. As protein: CASRHQETQYF.

The chain links TRBV30 to TRBJ2-7; 12 bases line up with TRBD2. V was clipped by 8 bases and J by 4 bases; unmatched bases: 12. This CDR3 spans 15 amino acids. Germline V lookup: CDR1 GTSNPN, CDR2 SVGIG (reference sequence). CDR3 residues: CAGLRLAGEVYEQYF. CDR3 nucleotides: TGTGCCGGCCTCCGACTAGCGGGAGAGGTATACGAGCAGTACTTC. The variable domain in full, with the rest retrieved from reference TRBV30 and TRBJ2-7, is SQTIHQWPATLVQPVGSPLSLECTVEGTSNPNLYWYRQAAGRGLQLLFYSVGIGQISSEVPQNLSASRPQDRQFILSSKKLLLSDSGFYLCAGLRLAGEVYEQYFGPGTRLTVT.

The J gene is TRBJ2-5, the V gene TRBV4-3, with no clear D. V was clipped by 0 bases and J by 1 base, with 6 bases between them. Looked up from germline, CDR1 is LGHNA and CDR2 is YSLEER. The length of the CDR3 is 14 residues. In DNA, the CDR3 is TGCGCCAGCAGCCAAGATCCGTTCCAAGAGACCCAGTACTTC. Its translation is CASSQDPFQETQYF.

This clonotype was found a few times. The V and J genes are TRBV11-2 and TRBJ2-2, with D hard to call. Trimming stripped 5 bases from V and 3 bases from J, with 10 bases between. Germline V gene sequence: CDR1 SGHAT, CDR2 FQNNGV. The CDR3 runs to 14 residues. The CDR3 region has the DNA TGTGCCAGCAGCCGCTCCTACTACACCGGGGAGCTGTTTTTT. It specifies CASSRSYYTGELFF.

This clonotype was observed many times. The chain combines TRBV4-3 with TRBJ2-7; D is perhaps TRBD1 (5 bases). CDR3 size: 19 residues. Germline CDR1 and CDR2: LGHNA and YSLEER. Trimming pared 6 bases from V and 0 bases from J, leaving 27 bases between. CDR3 in amino acids: CASSQHPFSSGSGSYEQYF. For the CDR3, the DNA is TGCGCCAGCAGTCAACACCCCTTTTCATCAGGGTCCGGCTCCTACGAGCAGTACTTC.

In its sample, this clonotype was seen a few times. The chain couples TRBV4-3 to TRBJ1-6, with TRBD1 matching 10 bases. The junction had 10 bases not matched to a gene; V was cut back by 2 bases and J by 9 bases. CDR1 and CDR2 from the germline V gene are LGHNA and YSLEER. CDR3 size: 17 residues. CDR3 residues: CASSQYTGDRGVSPLHF. As DNA, the CDR3 is TGCGCCAGCAGCCAATATACCGGGGACAGGGGAGTTTCACCCCTCCACTTT.

Only a few counts were recorded for this clonotype. The chain combines TRBV20-1 with TRBJ2-1; a possible D gene is TRBD2 (6 bases). Looked up from germline, CDR1 is DFQATT and CDR2 is SNEGSKA (reference sequence). The CDR3 is 13 amino acids. The CDR3 here is CGGYETSLNEQFF. The CDR3 DNA reads as TGCGGAGGATACGAGACTAGTCTAAATGAGCAGTTCTTC.

This clonotype was found a few times. This chain connects TRBV7-9 to TRBJ1-1; perhaps TRBD1 as D (5 bases). CDR1 SEHNR and CDR2 FQNEAQ come from the germline V gene (reference sequence). CDR3 length: 13 amino acids. V shed 6 bases and J shed 1 base, with 9 bases lying between them. The CDR3: CASSSTGNTEAFF. CDR3 nucleotides: TGTGCCAGCAGTTCCACAGGGAACACTGAAGCTTTCTTT.

At least ten counts were recorded for this clonotype. The chain recombines TRBV7-6 with TRBJ1-5, with a weak D call TRBD1 (6 bases). The CDR3 contains 16 residues. From germline, CDR1 is SGHVS and CDR2 FNYEAQ. V gave up 5 bases and J gave up 5 bases, with 19 bases separating them. CDR3 coding DNA: TGTGCCAGCAGCGTCCTTAACAGGGAAGGCGATCAGCCCCAGCATTTT. The encoded protein is CASSVLNREGDQPQHF.

This clonotype was seen at least ten times. The chain combines TRBV27 with TRBJ1-2; D is ambiguous. The CDR3 has 17 amino acids. V was clipped by 7 bases and J by 0 bases, with 21 bases between them. CDR1 and CDR2 from the germline V gene are MNHEY and SMNVEV (reference sequence). The CDR3 coding sequence is TGTGCCAGCAAAAGAAACGGGATAGACGTTTCTAACTATGGCTACACCTTC. It is translated as CASKRNGIDVSNYGYTF.

The table lists this clonotype with many counts. The V gene is TRBV7-6, the J gene TRBJ2-2; no reliable D call. Germline-derived CDR1 and CDR2 are SGHVS and FNYEAQ. The germline V and J ends were trimmed by 0 bases and 3 bases, with 2 bases remaining between them. This CDR3 is built from 13 residues. CDR3 DNA: TGTGCCAGCAGCTTAGCTGACACCGGGGAGCTGTTTTTT. Its translation is CASSLADTGELFF.

This clonotype was seen only a few times. The chain has TRBV29-1 and TRBJ2-3; the D call may be TRBD1 or TRBD2 (5 bases each). Germline-derived CDR1 and CDR2 are SQVTM and ANQGSEA. This CDR3 is built from 14 residues. The V gene lost 3 bases and the J gene lost 2 bases, with 12 bases spanning the gap. CDR3 sequence (DNA): TGCAGCGTTGAGGGGGAAAACCCCACAGATACGCAGTATTTT. Protein sequence: CSVEGENPTDTQYF.